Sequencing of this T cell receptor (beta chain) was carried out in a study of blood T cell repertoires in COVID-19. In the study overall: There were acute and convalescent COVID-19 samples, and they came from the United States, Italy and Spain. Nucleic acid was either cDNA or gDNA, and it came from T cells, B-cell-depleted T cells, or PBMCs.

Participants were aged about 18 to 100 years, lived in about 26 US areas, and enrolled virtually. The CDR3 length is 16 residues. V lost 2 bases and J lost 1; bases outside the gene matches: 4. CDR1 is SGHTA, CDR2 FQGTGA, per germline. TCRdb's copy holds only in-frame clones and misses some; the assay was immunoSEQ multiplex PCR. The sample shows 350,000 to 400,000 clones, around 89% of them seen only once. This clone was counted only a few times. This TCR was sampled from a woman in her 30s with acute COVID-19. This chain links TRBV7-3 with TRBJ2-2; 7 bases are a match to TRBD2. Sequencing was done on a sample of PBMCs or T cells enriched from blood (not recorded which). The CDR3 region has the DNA TGTGCCAGCAGCTTATCCGGGGGGATGAACACCGGGGAGCTGTTTTTT. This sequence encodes CASSLSGGMNTGELFF.